This passage covers 23 T cell receptor beta chains from one sample sequenced in a study of cytomegalovirus exposure and HLA in healthy donors. The primer mix had 60 Vbeta and 13 Jbeta primers. The table came from immunoSEQ multiplex PCR; TCRdb's copy has only in-frame clones and leaves some out. The sample lists approximately 150,000 clones, approximately 72% occurring once. The sample consisted of PBMCs. The receptors originated from a woman in her sixties in good health and CMV-seronegative.

V is TRBV29-1 and J is TRBJ2-5; D is uncertain. V was pared by 0 bases and J by 2 bases, with 10 bases between. There are 14 residues in the CDR3. Germline V gene data show CDR1 as SQVTM and CDR2 as ANQGSEA. The CDR3 loop reads CSVEDLVRQETQYF. The CDR3 DNA reads as TGCAGCGTTGAAGATTTGGTCAGACAAGAGACCCAGTACTTC.

With respect to this clone: At one end the junction does not follow the germline gene, possibly because of a read error. The J gene is TRBJ2-5, the V gene TRBV7-9; D may be TRBD1 or TRBD2 (5 bases each). CDR3 length: 14 residues. Looked up from germline, CDR1 is SEHNR and CDR2 is FQNEAQ (reference sequence). The CDR3 DNA sequence: TGTTCCAGCAGCTTAGCGCGTGGGGCAGAGACCCAGTACTTC. It codes for CSSSLARGAETQYF.

The chain carries TRBV7-6 and TRBJ2-3, with D perhaps TRBD2 (6 bases). The CDR3 sequence is 15 residues long. The ends were cut back, 2 bases at V and 3 bases at J, with 12 bases in the middle. The V gene's germline CDR1 is SGHVS and CDR2 FNYEAQ. The CDR3: CASSLTGGMTDTQYF. CDR3 nucleotide sequence: TGTGCCAGCAGCTTAACCGGAGGGATGACAGATACGCAGTATTTT.

This clone has a handful of counts. This rearrangement joins TRBV7-9 to TRBJ2-2, with 7 bases matching TRBD1. V was pared by 4 bases and J by 1 base, with 3 bases of the junction left unmatched. CDR3 length: 15 amino acids. Germline V gives CDR1 SEHNR, CDR2 FQNEAQ (reference sequence). CDR3 protein: CASSSWTGNTGELFF. In nucleotides, the CDR3 is TGTGCCAGCAGCTCCTGGACAGGGAACACCGGGGAGCTGTTTTTT.

The V gene is TRBV25-1, the J gene TRBJ2-3; TRBD2 matches 8 bases. Germline CDR1 is MGHDK and CDR2 is SYGVNS. Losses at the gene ends were 5 bases for V and 8 bases for J; bases not matched to a gene: 12. This CDR3 has 15 residues. DNA for the CDR3: TGTGCCAGCAGTTCGGGACTAGTTCTGAAGAGTACGCAGTATTTT. Its protein product is CASSSGLVLKSTQYF.

J is TRBJ2-1 and V is TRBV7-6; weak D call: TRBD2 (6 bases). CDR1 and CDR2 from the germline V gene are SGHVS and FNYEAQ. Trimming pared 2 bases from V and 7 bases from J, leaving 15 bases between. The CDR3 runs 15 residues. The CDR3 DNA reads TGTGCCAGCAGCTTATCGCTACTTGGGGGGAATGAGCAGTTCTTC. Amino acid sequence: CASSLSLLGGNEQFF.

This sequence joins TRBV14 and TRBJ2-5, with 8 bases matching TRBD1. This CDR3 has 16 residues. V gave up 1 base and J gave up 5 bases; unmatched junction bases: 9. Looked up from germline, CDR1 is SGHDN and CDR2 is FVKESK. The CDR3 spells CASSQGKTGVRETQYF. The CDR3 region has the DNA TGTGCCAGCAGCCAAGGAAAGACAGGGGTGAGGGAGACCCAGTACTTC.

The chain is built from TRBV5-4 and TRBJ1-2; TRBD1 matches 7 bases. CDR1 is SGHNT, CDR2 YYREEE, per germline (reference sequence). This CDR3 region has 18 residues. V lost 4 bases to trimming and J lost 6 bases; unmatched junction nucleotides: 21. The CDR3 DNA sequence: TGTGCCAGCAGCCCCCTAAAACAACCGGGACAGCATGAAAATGGCTACACCTTC. This translates into CASSPLKQPGQHENGYTF.

The rearrangement uses TRBV5-1 and TRBJ2-5; 11 positions match TRBD2. The V gene end was trimmed by 2 bases and the J gene end by 0 bases; junction bases not matched to a gene: 6. Germline V gene sequence: CDR1 SGHRS, CDR2 YFSETQ. This CDR3 has 17 residues. CDR3 sequence: CASSFGSGGGYQETQYF. The CDR3 nucleotides read TGCGCCAGCAGCTTCGGTAGCGGGGGGGGGTACCAAGAGACCCAGTACTTC.

This clone occurred once. This chain joins TRBV5-1 and TRBJ1-2, with 8 bases identical to TRBD1. This CDR3 region has 14 residues. CDR1 is SGHRS, CDR2 YFSETQ, per germline. With V trimmed by 3 bases and J by 8 bases, 9 bases remained unmatched. CDR3 bases: TGCGCCAGCAGCTACCTACCGGACAGGGAAGGCTACACCTTC. As protein: CASSYLPDREGYTF.

The chain recombines TRBV9 with TRBJ2-1; possibly TRBD1 for D (7 bases). CDR3 length: 15 residues. V shed 0 bases and J shed 6 bases, with 13 bases lying between them. Germline V gene sequence: CDR1 SGDLS, CDR2 YYNGEE. CDR3 bases: TGTGCCAGCAGCGTAGGCCCGCAGGGGGGCAATGAGCAGTTCTTC. This sequence encodes CASSVGPQGGNEQFF.

This chain links TRBV19 with TRBJ1-3; D perhaps matches TRBD1 (5 bases). Germline assignment: CDR1 LNHDA and CDR2 SQIVND (reference sequence). There are 14 residues in the CDR3. Trimming removed 5 bases at V and 1 base at J, with 9 bases between. For the CDR3, the DNA is TGTGCCAGTAGTGTACCAGGGTCTGGAAACACCATATATTTT. This codes for CASSVPGSGNTIYF.

A note on this clone: Distinct nucleotide sequences in the sample also encode this CDR3. V is TRBV7-9 and J is TRBJ1-6; tentative D call: TRBD1 (5 bases). The CDR3 totals 15 residues. Looked up from germline, CDR1 is SEHNR and CDR2 is FQNEAQ (reference sequence). The V end lost 3 bases, the J end lost 14 bases, and 20 bases lay between the germline ends. The CDR3 DNA is TGTGCCAGCAGCTTGGAGACAGCGACCTTGGGTTCCCTCCACTTT. Residues: CASSLETATLGSLHF.

The chain is built from TRBV13 and TRBJ1-5, with 7 bases lining up with TRBD1. This CDR3 is 14 amino acids long. Germline CDR1 is PRHDT and CDR2 is FYEKMQ (reference sequence). V lost 5 bases and J lost 1; bases outside the gene matches: 2. CDR3 sequence: CASSQGQSNQPQHF. The CDR3 bases are TGTGCCAGCAGCCAGGGACAGAGCAATCAGCCCCAGCATTTT.

This clone showed up just a few times. V gene TRBV7-9 combines with J gene TRBJ1-4, with D possibly TRBD1 on 5 matching bases. Per germline, CDR1 SEHNR and CDR2 FQNEAQ (reference sequence). V shed 1 base and J shed 6 bases, with 9 bases lying between them. The CDR3 sequence is 14 residues long. CDR3 bases: TGTGCCAGCAGCTTAGGGGGCGCGGATGAAAAACTGTTTTTT. This codes for CASSLGGADEKLFF.

This rearrangement joins TRBV9 to TRBJ2-3, with TRBD2 identical over 8 bases. Germline V gene data show CDR1 as SGDLS and CDR2 as YYNGEE. Losses at the gene ends were 3 bases for V and 2 bases for J; bases not matched to a gene: 5. The CDR3 is 15 residues long. This chain's CDR3 is CASSAIAGITDTQYF. CDR3 nucleotides: TGTGCCAGCAGCGCAATAGCGGGGATCACAGATACGCAGTATTTT.

The V gene is TRBV9, the J gene TRBJ1-5, with 11 bases fitting TRBD1. The CDR3 extends over 15 amino acids. The trim removed 0 bases at V and 8 bases at J, leaving 4 bases unmatched. The germline V gene encodes CDR1 SGDLS and CDR2 YYNGEE. CDR3 nucleotide sequence: TGTGCCAGCAGCGTAGAAGGGACAGGGGGTGAGCCCCAGCATTTT. It codes for CASSVEGTGGEPQHF.

The rearrangement links TRBV11-1 to TRBJ1-1; 7 bases line up with TRBD1. The CDR3 runs to 13 residues. Trimming took 8 bases from V and 5 from J; bases not matched to a gene: 8. Germline assignment: CDR1 SGHAT and CDR2 FQDESV (reference sequence). The CDR3 DNA reads as TGTGCCAGCCAAACGAGGGGGCAGACTGAAGCTTTCTTT. Translating it yields CASQTRGQTEAFF. The variable domain in full, with the rest retrieved from reference TRBV11-1 and TRBJ1-1, is EAEVAQSPRYKITEKSQAVAFWCDPISGHATLYWYRQILGQGPELLVQFQDESVVDDSQLPKDRFSAERLKGVDSTLKIQPAELGDSAMYLCASQTRGQTEAFFGQGTRLTVV.

The chain joins TRBV19 to TRBJ2-1, with 8 bases fitting TRBD1. The CDR3 runs to 15 residues. Trimming cost V 5 bases and J 8 bases; bases outside gene matches: 11. CDR1 and CDR2 (germline): LNHDA, SQIVND (reference sequence). This CDR3 is CASSLRQGQVDEQFF. CDR3 bases: TGTGCCAGTAGTTTAAGACAGGGGCAAGTGGATGAGCAGTTCTTC. The full variable domain, with the rest looked up from reference TRBV19 and TRBJ2-1, is DGGITQSPKYLFRKEGQNVTLSCEQNLNHDAMYWYRQDPGQGLRLIYYSQIVNDFQKGDIAEGYSVSREKKESFPLTVTSAQKNPTAFYLCASSLRQGQVDEQFFGPGTRLTVL.

In this sample, this clone turned up a few times. The CDR3 DNA reads TGTGCCAGTAGTATCAGAAAACGGATTAACAGGCCACCTAATGAAAAACTGTTTTTT. Translated, it gives CASSIRKRINRPPNEKLFF. The J gene is TRBJ1-4, the V gene TRBV19, with a weak D call TRBD1 (5 bases). V lost 3 bases, J lost 3 bases, and 23 bases lay in between. Germline CDR1 reads LNHDA; CDR2 reads SQIVND (reference sequence). The CDR3 contains 19 residues.

The chain uses TRBV4-3 and TRBJ2-3; unclear D gene. The length of the CDR3 is 13 residues. Looked up from germline, CDR1 is LGHNA and CDR2 is YSLEER. V was shortened by 0 bases and J by 6 bases, with 7 bases between the two germline ends. The CDR3 loop reads CASSQDWADTQYF. CDR3 nucleotide sequence: TGCGCCAGCAGCCAAGATTGGGCCGATACGCAGTATTTT.

The chain links TRBV5-6 to TRBJ2-7, with D maybe TRBD1 (6 bases). The CDR3 runs to 13 residues. Trimming left V 8 bases short and J 7 bases short, with 19 bases between. CDR1 and CDR2 from the germline V gene are SGHDT and YYEEEE. DNA of the CDR3: TGTGCCAGTTCTTTACAGGGTCCCGCGGAGCAGTACTTC. Amino acids: CASSLQGPAEQYF. Filled out from reference TRBV5-6 and TRBJ2-7, the complete variable domain reads DAGVTQSPTHLIKTRGQQVTLRCSPKSGHDTVSWYQQALGQGPQFIFQYYEEEERQRGNFPDRFSGHQFPNYSSELNVNALLLGDSALYLCASSLQGPAEQYFGPGTRLTVT.

The gene calls are TRBV2 and TRBJ1-2, with a possible D match to TRBD1 (6 bases). The CDR3 spans 12 residues. V was cut by 7 bases and J by 8 bases, with 14 bases left in between. Germline values: CDR1 SNHLY, CDR2 FYNNEI. The CDR3 sequence is CASMGGRGGYTF. CDR3 DNA sequence: TGTGCCAGCATGGGGGGGCGAGGAGGCTACACCTTC.